The following is a T cell receptor (beta chain) sequence with its context. The germline gives CDR1 SNHLY, CDR2 FYNNEI. Trimming cost V 3 bases and J 6 bases; bases outside gene matches: 11. CDR3 length equals 15 residues. Clinical history as reported by participants underpinned cohort assignment. The source of the sample is a study of blood T cell repertoires in COVID-19. Study-level background: Donors in the United States, Italy and Spain gave samples during acute or convalescent COVID-19. PBMCs, B-cell-depleted T cells, or T cells were the source of the cDNA or gDNA that made up the material.

Per the original data handling: Scientists estimated how many nucleated cells there were by amplifying reference gene primers. Method: immunoSEQ multiplex PCR; TCRdb's copy keeps in-frame clones and lacks some. V and J calls plus clone size are reproduced from that table; the DNA served to infer D and trimming. The sample includes about 280,000 clones, around 87% seen only once; the top ten take about 1.7%. The genes are TRBV2 and TRBJ2-7; TRBD1 aligns across 7 bases. The sequence derives from a woman aged 18-29 years with acute COVID-19. The sequencing input was PBMCs or T cells enriched from blood (not recorded which). CDR3 nucleotides: TGTGCCAGCAGTGATTGGGATCTACAGGGGATCGAGCAGTACTTC. This sequence encodes CASSDWDLQGIEQYF.